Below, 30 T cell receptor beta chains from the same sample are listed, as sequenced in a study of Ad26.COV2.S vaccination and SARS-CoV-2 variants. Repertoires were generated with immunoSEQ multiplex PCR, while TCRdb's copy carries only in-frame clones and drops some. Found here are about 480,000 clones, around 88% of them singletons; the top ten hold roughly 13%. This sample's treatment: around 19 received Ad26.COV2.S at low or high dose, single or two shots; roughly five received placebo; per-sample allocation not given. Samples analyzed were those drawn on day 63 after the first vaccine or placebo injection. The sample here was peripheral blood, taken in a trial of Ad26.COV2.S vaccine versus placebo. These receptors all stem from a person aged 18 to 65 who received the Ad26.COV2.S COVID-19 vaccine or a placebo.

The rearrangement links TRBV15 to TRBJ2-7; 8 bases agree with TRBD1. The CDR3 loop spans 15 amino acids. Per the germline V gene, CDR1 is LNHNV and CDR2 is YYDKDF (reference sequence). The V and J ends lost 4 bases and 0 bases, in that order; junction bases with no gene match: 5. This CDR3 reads CATSNRGYPSYEQYF. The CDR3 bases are TGTGCCACCAGCAACAGGGGGTACCCCTCCTACGAGCAGTACTTC.

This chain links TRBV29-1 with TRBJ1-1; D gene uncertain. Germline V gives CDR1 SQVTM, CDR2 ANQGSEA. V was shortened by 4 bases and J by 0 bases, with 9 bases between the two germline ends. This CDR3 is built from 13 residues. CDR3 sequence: CSVGTLVNTEAFF. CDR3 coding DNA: TGCAGCGTTGGGACCTTAGTGAACACTGAAGCTTTCTTT.

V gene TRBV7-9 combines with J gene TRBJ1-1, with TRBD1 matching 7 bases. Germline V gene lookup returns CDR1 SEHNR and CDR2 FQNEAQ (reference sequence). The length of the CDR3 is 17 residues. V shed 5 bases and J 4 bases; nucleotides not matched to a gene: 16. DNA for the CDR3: TGTGCCAGCAGCCCCATTAGGCGGACAGGTTGGGGCACTGAAGCTTTCTTT. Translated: CASSPIRRTGWGTEAFF. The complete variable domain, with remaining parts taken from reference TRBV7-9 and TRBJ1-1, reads DTGVSQNPRHKITKRGQNVTFRCDPISEHNRLYWYRQTLGQGPEFLTYFQNEAQLEKSRLLSDRFSAERPKGSFSTLEIQRTEQGDSAMYLCASSPIRRTGWGTEAFFGQGTRLTVV.

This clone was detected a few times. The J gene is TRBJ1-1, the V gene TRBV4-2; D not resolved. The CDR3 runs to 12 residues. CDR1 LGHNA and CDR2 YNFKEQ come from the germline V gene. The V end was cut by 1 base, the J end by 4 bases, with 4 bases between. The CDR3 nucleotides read TGTGCCAGCAGCCAAGCCAGCACTGAAGCTTTCTTT. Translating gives CASSQASTEAFF.

This CDR3 is CAVGTSGVVHEQYF. In DNA form, the CDR3 reads TGTGCCGTGGGGACTAGCGGAGTGGTTCACGAGCAGTACTTC. J is TRBJ2-7 and V is TRBV6-5, with 11 bases lining up with TRBD2. The CDR3 is made up of 14 amino acids. Germline CDR1 is MNHEY and CDR2 is SVGAGI. The J segment lost 5 bases and the V segment lost 11 bases, leaving 11 bases of the junction unmatched.

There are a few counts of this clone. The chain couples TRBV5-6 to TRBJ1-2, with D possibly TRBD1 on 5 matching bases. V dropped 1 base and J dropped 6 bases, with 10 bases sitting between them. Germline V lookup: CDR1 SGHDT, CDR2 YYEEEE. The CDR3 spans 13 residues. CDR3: CASSLRIGDGYTF. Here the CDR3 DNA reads TGTGCCAGCAGCTTGAGGATAGGGGATGGCTACACCTTC. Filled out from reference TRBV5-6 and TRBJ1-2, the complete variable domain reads DAGVTQSPTHLIKTRGQQVTLRCSPKSGHDTVSWYQQALGQGPQFIFQYYEEEERQRGNFPDRFSGHQFPNYSSELNVNALLLGDSALYLCASSLRIGDGYTFGSGTRLTVV.

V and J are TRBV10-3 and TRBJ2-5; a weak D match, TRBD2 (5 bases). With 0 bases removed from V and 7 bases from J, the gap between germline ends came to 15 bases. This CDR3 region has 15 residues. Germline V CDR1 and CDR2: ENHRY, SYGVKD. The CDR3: CAISESSTTAGTQYF. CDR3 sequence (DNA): TGTGCCATCAGTGAGTCGAGCACAACGGCGGGGACCCAGTACTTC.

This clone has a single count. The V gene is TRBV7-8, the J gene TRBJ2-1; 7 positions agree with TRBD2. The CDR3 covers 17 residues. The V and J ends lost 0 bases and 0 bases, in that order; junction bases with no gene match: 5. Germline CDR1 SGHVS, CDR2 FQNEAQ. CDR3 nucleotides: TGTGCCAGCAGCTTAGCGCGGCGGGAGAGCTCCTACAATGAGCAGTTCTTC. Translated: CASSLARRESSYNEQFF. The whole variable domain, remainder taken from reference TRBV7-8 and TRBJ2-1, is GAGVSQSPRYKVAKRGQDVALRCDPISGHVSLFWYQQALGQGPEFLTYFQNEAQLDKSGLPSDRFFAERPEGSVSTLKIQRTQQEDSAVYLCASSLARRESSYNEQFFGPGTRLTVL.

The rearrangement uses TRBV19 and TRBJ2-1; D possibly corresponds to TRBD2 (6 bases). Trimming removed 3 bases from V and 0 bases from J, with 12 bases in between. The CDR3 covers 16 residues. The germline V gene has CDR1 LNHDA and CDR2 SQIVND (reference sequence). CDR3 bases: TGTGCCAGTAGTATGTGGGGACTTGGCTCCTACAATGAGCAGTTCTTC. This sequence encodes CASSMWGLGSYNEQFF. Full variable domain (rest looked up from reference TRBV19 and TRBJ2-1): DGGITQSPKYLFRKEGQNVTLSCEQNLNHDAMYWYRQDPGQGLRLIYYSQIVNDFQKGDIAEGYSVSREKKESFPLTVTSAQKNPTAFYLCASSMWGLGSYNEQFFGPGTRLTVL.

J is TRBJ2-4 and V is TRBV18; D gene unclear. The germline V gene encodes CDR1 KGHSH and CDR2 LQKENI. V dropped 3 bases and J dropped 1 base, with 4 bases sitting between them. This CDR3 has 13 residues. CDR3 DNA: TGTGCCAGCTCACCGCGTGCCAAAAACATTCAGTACTTC. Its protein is CASSPRAKNIQYF.

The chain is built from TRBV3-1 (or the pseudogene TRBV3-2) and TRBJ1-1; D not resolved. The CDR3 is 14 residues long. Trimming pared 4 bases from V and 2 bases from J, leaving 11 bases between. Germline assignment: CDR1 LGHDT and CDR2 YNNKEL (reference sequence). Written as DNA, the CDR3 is TGTGCCAGCAGCCGACGTGGGCGCAACACTGAAGCTTTCTTT. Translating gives CASSRRGRNTEAFF.

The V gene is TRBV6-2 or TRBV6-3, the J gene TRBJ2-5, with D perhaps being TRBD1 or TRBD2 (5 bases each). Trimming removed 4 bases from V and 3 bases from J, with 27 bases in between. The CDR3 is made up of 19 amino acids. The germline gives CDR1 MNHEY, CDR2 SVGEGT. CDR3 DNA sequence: TGTGCCAGCAGTTCGAGCCGTGTCCCGGGGCCCTTAAGAAAAGAGACCCAGTACTTC. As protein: CASSSSRVPGPLRKETQYF.

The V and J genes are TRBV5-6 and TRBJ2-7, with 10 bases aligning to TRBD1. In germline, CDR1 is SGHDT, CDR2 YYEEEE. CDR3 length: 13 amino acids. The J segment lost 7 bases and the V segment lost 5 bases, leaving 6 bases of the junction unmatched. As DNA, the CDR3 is TGTGCCAGCAGATACGGACAGGGGGTAGAGCAGTACTTC. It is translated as CASRYGQGVEQYF.

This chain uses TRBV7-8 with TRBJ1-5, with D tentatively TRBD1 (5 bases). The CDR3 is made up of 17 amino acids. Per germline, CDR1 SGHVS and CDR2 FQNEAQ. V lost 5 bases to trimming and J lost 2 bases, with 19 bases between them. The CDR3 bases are TGTGCCAGCAGCCCCCAACCGGGTGGGGGAGGCAATCAGCCCCAGCATTTT. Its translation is CASSPQPGGGGNQPQHF.

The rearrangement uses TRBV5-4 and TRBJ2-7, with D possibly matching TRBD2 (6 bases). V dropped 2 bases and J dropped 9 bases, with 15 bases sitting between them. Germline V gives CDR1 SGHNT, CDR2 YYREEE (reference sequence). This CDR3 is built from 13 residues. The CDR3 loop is CASSFPSSSAQYF. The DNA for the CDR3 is TGTGCCAGCAGCTTCCCTAGTTCTAGCGCGCAGTACTTC.

CDR3 bases: TGCGCCAGCAGCCAAGACGGTCCGAACACCGGGGAGCTGTTTTTT. It encodes CASSQDGPNTGELFF. J is TRBJ2-2 and V is TRBV4-3; the D is unclear. This CDR3 region has 15 residues. Trimming cost V 0 bases and J 0 bases, with 5 bases left between them. Germline V gene sequence: CDR1 LGHNA, CDR2 YSLEER.

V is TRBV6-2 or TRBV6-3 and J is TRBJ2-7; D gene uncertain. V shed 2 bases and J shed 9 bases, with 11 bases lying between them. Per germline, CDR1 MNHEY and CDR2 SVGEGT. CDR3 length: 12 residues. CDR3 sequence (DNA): TGTGCCAGCAGTTACGAGTGGGCGATGCAGTACTTC. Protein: CASSYEWAMQYF.

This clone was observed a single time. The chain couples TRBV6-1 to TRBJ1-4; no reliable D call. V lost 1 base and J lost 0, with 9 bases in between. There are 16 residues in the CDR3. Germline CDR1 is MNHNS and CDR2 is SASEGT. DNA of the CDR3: TGTGCCAGCAGTGAAGTACCCCCAGCAACTAATGAAAAACTGTTTTTT. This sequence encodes CASSEVPPATNEKLFF.

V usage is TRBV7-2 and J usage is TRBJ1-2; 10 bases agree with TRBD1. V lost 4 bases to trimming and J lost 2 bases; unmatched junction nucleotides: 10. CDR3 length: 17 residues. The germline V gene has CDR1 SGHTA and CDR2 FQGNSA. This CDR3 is CASSSRTGGLTNYGYTF. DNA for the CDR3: TGTGCCAGCAGCTCCCGGACAGGGGGTCTAACCAACTATGGCTACACCTTC.

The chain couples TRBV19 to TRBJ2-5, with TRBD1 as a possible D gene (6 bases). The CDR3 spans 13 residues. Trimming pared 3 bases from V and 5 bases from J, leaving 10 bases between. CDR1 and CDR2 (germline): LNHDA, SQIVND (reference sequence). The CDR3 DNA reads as TGTGCCAGTAGTATGGCCCAGGGGGAGACCCAGTACTTC. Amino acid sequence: CASSMAQGETQYF.

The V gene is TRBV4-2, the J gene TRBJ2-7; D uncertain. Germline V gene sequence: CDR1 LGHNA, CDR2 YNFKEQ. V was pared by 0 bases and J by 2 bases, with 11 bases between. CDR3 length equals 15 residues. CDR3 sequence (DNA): TGTGCCAGCAGCCAAGATGGCAGGTCCACCTACGAGCAGTACTTC. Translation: CASSQDGRSTYEQYF.

This CDR3 is CASSLLAGGPGVTDTQYF. For the CDR3, the DNA is TGCGCCAGCAGCTTACTAGCGGGAGGGCCGGGGGTCACAGATACGCAGTATTTT. The gene calls are TRBV5-1 and TRBJ2-3, with 13 bases lining up with TRBD2. This CDR3 has 18 residues. V dropped 2 bases and J dropped 2; count of bases not matched to a gene: 8. CDR1 is SGHRS and CDR2 is YFSETQ in the germline V gene.

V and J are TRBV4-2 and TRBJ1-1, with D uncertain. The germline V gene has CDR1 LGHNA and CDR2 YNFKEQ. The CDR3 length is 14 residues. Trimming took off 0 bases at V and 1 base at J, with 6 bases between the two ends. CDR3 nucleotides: TGTGCCAGCAGCCAAGAAGGAGGGAACACTGAAGCTTTCTTT. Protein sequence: CASSQEGGNTEAFF.

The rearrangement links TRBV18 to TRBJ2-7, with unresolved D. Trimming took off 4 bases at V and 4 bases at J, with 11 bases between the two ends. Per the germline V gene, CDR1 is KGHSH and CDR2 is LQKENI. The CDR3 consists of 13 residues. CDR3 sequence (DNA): TGTGCCAGCTCACGGGATAGTTCATACGAGCAGTACTTC. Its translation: CASSRDSSYEQYF.

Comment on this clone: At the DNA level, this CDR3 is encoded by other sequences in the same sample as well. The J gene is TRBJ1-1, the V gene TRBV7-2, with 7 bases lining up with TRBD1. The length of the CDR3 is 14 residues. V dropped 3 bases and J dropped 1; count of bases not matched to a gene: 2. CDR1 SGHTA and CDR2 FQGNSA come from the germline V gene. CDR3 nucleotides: TGTGCCAGCAGCTTCCGGACAGGGAACACTGAAGCTTTCTTT. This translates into CASSFRTGNTEAFF.

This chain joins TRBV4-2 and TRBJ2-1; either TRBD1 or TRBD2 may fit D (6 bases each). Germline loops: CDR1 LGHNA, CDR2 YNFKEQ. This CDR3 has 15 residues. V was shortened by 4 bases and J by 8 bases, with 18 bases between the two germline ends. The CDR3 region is CASSPAGLRGDEQFF. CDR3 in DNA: TGTGCCAGCAGCCCCGCGGGCCTAAGGGGGGATGAGCAGTTCTTC.

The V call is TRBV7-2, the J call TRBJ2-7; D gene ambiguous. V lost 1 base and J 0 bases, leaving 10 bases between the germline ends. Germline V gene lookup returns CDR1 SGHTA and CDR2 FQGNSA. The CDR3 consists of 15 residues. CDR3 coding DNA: TGTGCCAGCAGCTTAGTGGTAGGCAGCTCCTACGAGCAGTACTTC. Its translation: CASSLVVGSSYEQYF.

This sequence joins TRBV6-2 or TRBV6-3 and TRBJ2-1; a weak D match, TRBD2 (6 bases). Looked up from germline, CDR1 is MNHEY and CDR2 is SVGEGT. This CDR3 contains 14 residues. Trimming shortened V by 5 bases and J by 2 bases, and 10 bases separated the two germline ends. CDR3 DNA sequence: TGTGCCAGCAGTGGGGGGATTCCCTACAATGAGCAGTTCTTC. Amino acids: CASSGGIPYNEQFF.

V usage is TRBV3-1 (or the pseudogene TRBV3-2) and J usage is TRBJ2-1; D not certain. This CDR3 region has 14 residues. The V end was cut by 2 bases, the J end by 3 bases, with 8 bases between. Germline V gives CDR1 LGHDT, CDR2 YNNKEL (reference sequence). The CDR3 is CASSQLDLYNEQFF. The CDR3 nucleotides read TGTGCCAGCAGCCAACTGGACCTCTACAATGAGCAGTTCTTC.

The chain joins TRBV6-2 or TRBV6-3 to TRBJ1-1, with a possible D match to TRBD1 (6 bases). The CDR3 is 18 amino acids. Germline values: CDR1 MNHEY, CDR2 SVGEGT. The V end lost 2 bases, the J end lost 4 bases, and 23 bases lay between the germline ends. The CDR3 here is CASSYGFGGPGSGTEAFF. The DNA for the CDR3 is TGTGCCAGCAGTTACGGCTTCGGGGGGCCAGGTTCGGGCACTGAAGCTTTCTTT.